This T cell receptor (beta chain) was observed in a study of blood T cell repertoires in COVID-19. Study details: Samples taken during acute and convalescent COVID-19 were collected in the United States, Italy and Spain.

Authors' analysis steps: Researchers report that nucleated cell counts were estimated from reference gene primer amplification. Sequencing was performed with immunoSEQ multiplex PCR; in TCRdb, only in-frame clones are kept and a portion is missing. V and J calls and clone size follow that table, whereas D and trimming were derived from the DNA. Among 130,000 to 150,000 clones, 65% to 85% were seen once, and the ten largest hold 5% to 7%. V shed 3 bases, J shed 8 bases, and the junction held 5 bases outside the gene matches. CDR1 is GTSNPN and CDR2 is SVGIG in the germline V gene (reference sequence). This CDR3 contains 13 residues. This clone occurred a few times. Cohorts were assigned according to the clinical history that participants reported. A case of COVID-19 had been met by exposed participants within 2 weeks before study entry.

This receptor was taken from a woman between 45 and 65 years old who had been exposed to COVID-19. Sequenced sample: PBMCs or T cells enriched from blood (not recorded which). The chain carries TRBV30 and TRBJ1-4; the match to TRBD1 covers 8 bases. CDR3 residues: CAWSGQGYEKLFF. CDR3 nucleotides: TGTGCCTGGAGCGGACAGGGTTACGAAAAACTGTTTTTT.